This T cell receptor (beta chain) was observed in a study of cytomegalovirus exposure and HLA in healthy donors. Study at large: In terms of ancestry, the Caucasian-associated cluster contained about four fifths of the approximately 400 genotyped donors.

Study results and limitations: A missense variant in DCLRE1C was later tied to TCR beta V- and J-gene trimming. Through in vitro validation, a few CMV-associated chains were shown to be specific for CMV antigens.

A note on this clone: What it recognizes is unknown.

PCR used 60 Vbeta primers and 13 Jbeta primers. The method was immunoSEQ multiplex PCR; TCRdb's version includes in-frame clones alone and lacks a portion of them. The sample gives about 98,000 clones, under 70% of which show up once; 2% to 3% is in the top ten. Samples came from healthy bone marrow donors. In germline, CDR1 is SGDLS, CDR2 YYNGEE. With 0 bases clipped from V and 4 bases from J, the junction kept 9 bases outside the gene matches. CDR3 size: 17 residues. Specimen: PBMCs. The clonotype was recovered from a man in his forties or fifties in good health and CMV-seronegative. The rearrangement uses TRBV9 and TRBJ2-1, with 8 bases matching TRBD1. CDR3 DNA sequence: TGTGCCAGCAGCGTAGTCCAGGGGGCTTTCGAGTACAATGAGCAGTTCTTC. Protein: CASSVVQGAFEYNEQFF.